The entry that follows covers one TCR beta chain sequence. Its matching antigen is unknown. Documented treatment: roughly 10-day PBMC culture with coronavirus spike peptide pools or control peptides (ViraFEST assay). Patients returned positive PCR results between March and December 2020, earlier than US Alpha, Beta and Delta variants. Negative selection separated CD4+ T cells from roughly 10-day cultures. CDR3 length: 14 residues. Germline CDR1 MNHEY, CDR2 SMNVEV (reference sequence). V lost 4 bases and J lost 9, with 16 bases in between. The entry originates in a study of vaccination and CD4 T cells after COVID-19. Study-wide background: As control conditions, cultures were given either a CEFX pool serving as positive control, an HIV-1 Nef pool, or no peptide at all. Findings and limits, study-wide: Clonotypes reactive to SARS-CoV-2 had a median that went up from 21 to 38, but not significantly.

Cultured CD4+ T-cell DNA underwent Oncomine TCR Beta short-read sequencing. TCRdb processed the PCR reads anew with MiXCR; each CDR3 protein has one entry. This table holds fewer than 15,000 distinct CDR3 sequences, roughly 50% found once. This chain uses TRBV27 with TRBJ2-1; possibly TRBD2 for D (6 bases). This specimen consisted of CD4+ T cells from blood, cultured in vitro, obtained before SARS-CoV-2 vaccination. The clonotype was recovered from a human donor who had recovered from COVID-19. The CDR3 reads CASSWGTPTTEQFF. The DNA for the CDR3 is TGTGCCAGCAGTTGGGGGACTCCTACCACTGAGCAGTTCTTC.